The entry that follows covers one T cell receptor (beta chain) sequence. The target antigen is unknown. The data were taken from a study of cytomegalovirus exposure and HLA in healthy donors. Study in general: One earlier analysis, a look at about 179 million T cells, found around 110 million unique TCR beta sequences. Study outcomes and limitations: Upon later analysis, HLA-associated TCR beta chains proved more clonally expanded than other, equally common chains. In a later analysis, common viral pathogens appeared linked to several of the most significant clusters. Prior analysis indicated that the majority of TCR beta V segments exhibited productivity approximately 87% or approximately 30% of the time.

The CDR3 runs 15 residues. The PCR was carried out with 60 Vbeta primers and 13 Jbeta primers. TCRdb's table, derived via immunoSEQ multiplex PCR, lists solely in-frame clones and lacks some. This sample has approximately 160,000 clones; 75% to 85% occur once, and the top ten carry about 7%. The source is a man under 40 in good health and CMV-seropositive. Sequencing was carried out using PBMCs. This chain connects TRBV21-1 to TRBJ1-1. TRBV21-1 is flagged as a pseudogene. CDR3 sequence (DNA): TGTGCCAGCAGCACCCGGGATTGGCCCACTTTGAGGGCTTTCTTT. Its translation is CASSTRDWPTLRAFF.